Below, 9 T cell receptor beta chains from the same sample are listed, as sequenced in a study of cytomegalovirus exposure and HLA in healthy donors. The PCR had 60 Vbeta and 13 Jbeta primers. Generated by immunoSEQ multiplex PCR, the TCRdb table keeps only in-frame clones and is missing some. The table has approximately 140,000 clones, 50% to 75% seen once. What was sequenced was PBMCs. The receptors derive from a woman in her sixties in good health and CMV-seropositive.

This clone appeared a single time. The rearrangement links TRBV28 to TRBJ1-2; 9 positions agree with TRBD1. V lost 5 bases, J lost 8 bases, and 12 bases stayed unmatched. CDR3 size: 15 residues. In germline, CDR1 is MDHEN, CDR2 SYDVKM. The CDR3: CASSTVPGQGIGYTF. The CDR3 nucleotides are TGTGCCAGCAGTACCGTTCCGGGACAGGGAATAGGCTACACCTTC.

This chain connects TRBV28 to TRBJ1-1; D gene ambiguous. V gave up 5 bases and J gave up 5 bases, with 12 bases separating them. Per the germline V gene, CDR1 is MDHEN and CDR2 is SYDVKM. This CDR3 contains 13 residues. This CDR3 reads CASSIRGRTEAFF. The CDR3 DNA reads TGTGCCAGCAGTATCCGAGGGCGGACTGAAGCTTTCTTT.

The rearrangement uses TRBV6-5 and TRBJ2-7; TRBD2 is a possible D gene (5 bases). The CDR3 is made up of 13 amino acids. Germline CDR1 MNHEY, CDR2 SVGAGI. With 5 bases removed from V and 0 bases from J, the gap between germline ends came to 8 bases. CDR3 residues: CASSLGSSYEQYF. The CDR3 DNA reads TGTGCCAGCAGTCTGGGGAGCTCCTACGAGCAGTACTTC.

The chain joins TRBV30 to TRBJ2-2, with 13 nucleotides matching TRBD2. CDR1 GTSNPN and CDR2 SVGIG come from the germline V gene (reference sequence). This CDR3 is 18 amino acids long. V lost 0 bases and J lost 6; bases outside the gene matches: 10. The CDR3, as DNA: TGTGCCTGGAGTGTACCGAAGACTAGCGGGAGGAGCGCCGGGGAGCTGTTTTTT. It codes for CAWSVPKTSGRSAGELFF.

This clone occurred a few times. The V call is TRBV4-1, the J call TRBJ2-1, with TRBD2 as a possible D gene (6 bases). This CDR3 has 18 residues. Germline CDR1 is MGHRA and CDR2 is YSYEKL. Trimming left V 5 bases short and J 0 bases short, with 20 bases between. The CDR3 reads CASSLAAFTASSYNEQFF. Here the CDR3 DNA reads TGCGCCAGCAGCTTAGCGGCCTTCACCGCTAGCTCCTACAATGAGCAGTTCTTC.

This clone was seen a few times. The chain links TRBV9 to TRBJ2-5; 8 bases line up with TRBD2. The CDR3 has 16 residues. V dropped 3 bases and J dropped 5; count of bases not matched to a gene: 12. CDR1 is SGDLS and CDR2 is YYNGEE in the germline V gene. Here the CDR3 reads CASSEAGGGLGETQYF. CDR3 nucleotide sequence: TGTGCCAGCAGCGAGGCCGGGGGGGGACTGGGGGAGACCCAGTACTTC.

V is TRBV27 and J is TRBJ1-5; no definite D call. V shed 3 bases and J shed 5 bases, with 17 bases lying between them. Looked up from germline, CDR1 is MNHEY and CDR2 is SMNVEV (reference sequence). The CDR3 contains 16 residues. CDR3 residues: CASSFSGERFHQPQHF. The CDR3 nucleotides are TGTGCCAGCAGTTTTAGCGGGGAAAGGTTCCATCAGCCCCAGCATTTT.

This chain joins TRBV4-1 and TRBJ2-6; 7 bases align to TRBD1. CDR3 length: 19 residues. The trim removed 2 bases at V and 0 bases at J, leaving 10 bases unmatched. From germline, CDR1 is MGHRA and CDR2 YSYEKL. The CDR3 spells CASSQRLAGGGSGANVLTF. The CDR3 DNA is TGCGCCAGCAGCCAAAGGTTGGCAGGGGGTGGCTCTGGGGCCAACGTCCTGACTTTC.

This chain links TRBV7-9 with TRBJ2-2; TRBD2 is a possible D gene (6 bases). V lost 5 bases and J lost 4, with 14 bases in between. Germline CDR1 SEHNR, CDR2 FQNEAQ (reference sequence). The CDR3 totals 15 residues. CDR3 sequence (DNA): TGTGCCAGCAGCCTAGGAGGGTTTGGCACCGGGGAGCTGTTTTTT. Protein sequence: CASSLGGFGTGELFF.